This TCR beta chain derives from a study of sequential checkpoint blockade in melanoma. Study at large: After nivolumab or ipilimumab alone, about 22 patients had week-13 rebiopsies.

Sample treatment: randomized to nivolumab then ipilimumab (arm A) or the reverse (arm B). Study-wide points: Rising tumor T-cell fraction and clonality meant about 30 times likelier benefit.

Sequencing was performed with immunoSEQ multiplex PCR; in TCRdb, only in-frame clones are kept and a portion is missing. The sample has about 21,000 clones; under 30% are singletons. J was trimmed by 3 bases and V by 5 bases; bases with no gene match: 10. The CDR3 has 15 amino acids. Germline CDR1 reads SGHNT; CDR2 reads YENEEA. This clone came up a few times. Its specificity is unknown. The source material was tumor tissue (inferred from file names), sampled from a patient given nivolumab and ipilimumab in sequence. The receptor comes from a human donor with melanoma. The rearrangement joins TRBV11-3 to TRBJ2-7; TRBD2 matches at 7 bases. The CDR3: CASSPGSGGFYEQYF. The CDR3 DNA reads TGTGCCAGCAGCCCCGGTTCGGGAGGCTTCTACGAGCAGTACTTC.